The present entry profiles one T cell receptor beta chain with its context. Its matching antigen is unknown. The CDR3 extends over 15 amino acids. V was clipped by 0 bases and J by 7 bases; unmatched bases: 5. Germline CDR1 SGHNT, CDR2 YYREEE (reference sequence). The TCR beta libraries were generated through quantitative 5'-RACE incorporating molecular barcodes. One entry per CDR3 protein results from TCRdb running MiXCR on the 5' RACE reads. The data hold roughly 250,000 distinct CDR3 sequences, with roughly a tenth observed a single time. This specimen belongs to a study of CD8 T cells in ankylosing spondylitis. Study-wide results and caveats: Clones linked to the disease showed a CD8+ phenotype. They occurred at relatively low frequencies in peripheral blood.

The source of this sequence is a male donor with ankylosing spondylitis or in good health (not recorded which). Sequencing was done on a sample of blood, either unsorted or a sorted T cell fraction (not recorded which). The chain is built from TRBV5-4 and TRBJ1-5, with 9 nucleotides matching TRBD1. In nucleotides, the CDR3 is TGTGCCAGCAGCTTGGATCCGGGACAGGGACAGCCCCAGCATTTT. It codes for CASSLDPGQGQPQHF.